This T cell receptor beta chain was identified in a study of identical twins. General observations from the study: The more abundant beta clonotypes in cord blood had fewer insertions, and memory repertoires did not show this.

TCRdb re-called the 5' RACE reads through MiXCR, storing one row per CDR3 protein. Among fewer than 900,000 distinct CDR3 sequences listed, about 20% were seen once. This clonotype was observed many times. The antigen is undetermined. Germline CDR1 and CDR2: SGHKS and YYEKEE (reference sequence). J gave up 7 bases and V 0 bases, and 8 bases lay outside the gene matches. The CDR3 covers 17 residues. The data were also submitted as part of a second study, on T cells expressing NK-cell markers.

The chain has TRBV5-5 and TRBJ1-6; 9 bases are a match to TRBD1. The sequencing sample was made of PBMCs. This TCR derives from a woman aged 18 to 35 in good health. The CDR3 DNA follows: TGTGCCAGCAGCTTGGAGTTGACAGGGGGTTTAAATTCACCCCTCCACTTT. Translated, it gives CASSLELTGGLNSPLHF. Full variable domain (rest looked up from reference TRBV5-5 and TRBJ1-6): DAGVTQSPTHLIKTRGQQVTLRCSPISGHKSVSWYQQVLGQGPQFIFQYYEKEERGRGNFPDRFSARQFPNYSSELNVNALLLGDSALYLCASSLELTGGLNSPLHFGNGTRLTVT.